One and the same sample provided the 12 T cell receptor beta chains below, sequenced in a study of blood T cells in healthy people across ages. A sample-barcoded 5' primer and a J-beta primer mix were used in a second PCR of roughly 7 to 11 cycles. TCRdb redid the calling of the 5' RACE reads with MiXCR, one entry per CDR3 protein. The profile shows roughly 1 million distinct CDR3 sequences, around 27% of them singletons. The same specimen was also included in a second study, on T cells of mothers and their children.

Sequences were obtained from blood. All receptors derive from a girl aged 2 to 10 in good health.

The genes are TRBV12-3 or TRBV12-4 and TRBJ1-5; D might be TRBD1 (5 bases). CDR3 length: 12 residues. The V end was cut by 5 bases, the J end by 7 bases, with 9 bases between. The CDR3 loop is CASSVGGQPQHF. The CDR3, as DNA: TGTGCCAGCAGTGTTGGGGGACAGCCCCAGCATTTT.

This clonotype appeared a few times. The V and J genes are TRBV19 and TRBJ1-2, with TRBD1 as a possible D gene (6 bases). Germline V lookup: CDR1 LNHDA, CDR2 SQIVND (reference sequence). Trimming left V 5 bases short and J 4 bases short, with 20 bases between. The CDR3 has 16 residues. CDR3: CASSAVASGQIYGYTF. CDR3 coding DNA: TGTGCCAGTAGTGCAGTCGCGTCAGGACAGATCTATGGCTACACCTTC.

The V call is TRBV6-5, the J call TRBJ2-2; 7 bases are a match to TRBD2. Unmatched junction bases numbered 8, after V lost 4 bases and J lost 6 bases. Germline V CDR1 and CDR2: MNHEY, SVGAGI. CDR3 length: 15 residues. The CDR3 loop reads CASSSQRDGSGELFF. The CDR3 coding sequence is TGTGCCAGCAGTTCCCAGCGGGACGGATCCGGGGAGCTGTTTTTT.

This rearrangement joins TRBV20-1 to TRBJ1-2, with TRBD1 as a possible D gene (6 bases). With 3 bases removed from V and 4 bases from J, the gap between germline ends came to 12 bases. The germline gives CDR1 DFQATT, CDR2 SNEGSKA (reference sequence). This CDR3 comprises 13 residues. The CDR3 here is CSASQGMVYGYTF. The CDR3 DNA reads as TGCAGTGCTAGCCAGGGGATGGTCTATGGCTACACCTTC.

This chain uses TRBV11-2 with TRBJ2-2; 8 bases fit TRBD1. This CDR3 comprises 17 residues. V dropped 1 base and J dropped 3; count of bases not matched to a gene: 7. The germline V gene encodes CDR1 SGHAT and CDR2 FQNNGV. DNA of the CDR3: TGTGCCAGCAGCTTAGCCCAGGGGGGACAGGACACCGGGGAGCTGTTTTTT. Its translation: CASSLAQGGQDTGELFF.

The gene calls are TRBV11-3 and TRBJ2-2; the match to TRBD1 covers 8 bases. CDR3 length equals 18 residues. Germline V gene lookup returns CDR1 SGHNT and CDR2 YENEEA. V lost 7 bases, J lost 7 bases, and 20 bases stayed unmatched. Here the CDR3 reads CASTNSPPETGANGELFF. CDR3 DNA sequence: TGTGCCAGCACCAACTCCCCCCCAGAGACAGGGGCGAACGGGGAGCTGTTTTTT.

The chain employs TRBV20-1 and TRBJ2-5; D might be TRBD2 (6 bases). CDR3 length: 13 residues. Germline V CDR1 and CDR2: DFQATT, SNEGSKA (reference sequence). Trimming pared 3 bases from V and 5 bases from J, leaving 13 bases between. CDR3 protein: CSARGLRGETQYF. For the CDR3, the DNA is TGCAGTGCTAGGGGACTCCGGGGGGAGACCCAGTACTTC.

V and J are TRBV27 and TRBJ1-5; a weak D match, TRBD1 (5 bases). The germline V and J ends were trimmed by 0 bases and 3 bases, with 6 bases remaining between them. Looked up from germline, CDR1 is MNHEY and CDR2 is SMNVEV (reference sequence). The CDR3 contains 14 residues. The CDR3: CASSLSGVNQPQHF. Here the CDR3 DNA reads TGTGCCAGCAGTTTATCGGGGGTCAATCAGCCCCAGCATTTT.

The chain links TRBV3-1 to TRBJ2-4, with D perhaps given as TRBD1 or TRBD2 (5 bases each). Trimming took off 4 bases at V and 1 base at J, with 11 bases between the two ends. Per germline, CDR1 LGHDT and CDR2 YNNKEL (reference sequence). The CDR3 length is 15 residues. DNA of the CDR3: TGTGCCAGCAGCCCCCCCTGGGGGGCCAAAAACATTCAGTACTTC. This gives the protein CASSPPWGAKNIQYF. Full variable domain (outside the CDR3, taken from reference TRBV3-1 and TRBJ2-4): DTAVSQTPKYLVTQMGNDKSIKCEQNLGHDTMYWYKQDSKKFLKIMFSYNNKELIINETVPNRFSPKSPDKAHLNLHINSLELGDSAVYFCASSPPWGAKNIQYFGAGTRLSVL.

This clonotype was found a few times. The chain links TRBV29-1 to TRBJ2-1; TRBD2 might be the D (6 bases). This CDR3 contains 13 residues. CDR1 SQVTM and CDR2 ANQGSEA come from the germline V gene. Trimming pared 7 bases from V and 8 bases from J, leaving 18 bases between. The CDR3 reads CSAPREWMDEQFF. Here the CDR3 DNA reads TGCAGCGCTCCTCGGGAGTGGATGGATGAGCAGTTCTTC.

J is TRBJ2-1 and V is TRBV20-1, with 8 bases identical to TRBD2. The J call could be wrong; TRBJ2-7 is a better fit for the DNA end. CDR3 length: 17 residues. CDR1 is DFQATT and CDR2 is SNEGSKA in the germline V gene (reference sequence). CDR3: CSARDLEEATPGGEQYF. CDR3 DNA sequence: TGCAGTGCTAGAGATCTCGAGGAGGCCACCCCGGGGGGGGAGCAGTACTTC.

This clonotype was observed a handful of times. The chain employs TRBV6-1 and TRBJ1-6; D unresolved. Germline V gene data show CDR1 as MNHNS and CDR2 as SASEGT. Trimming removed 4 bases at V and 9 bases at J, with 16 bases between. CDR3 length: 15 amino acids. CDR3 sequence (DNA): TGTGCCAGCAGTGGCCTCGGGGATTCGATTTCACCCCTCCACTTT. Residues: CASSGLGDSISPLHF.